The next 16 T cell receptor beta chains were all read from a single sample in a study of blood T cell repertoires in COVID-19. Assay used: immunoSEQ multiplex PCR; TCRdb lists only in-frame clones, some missing. The repertoire consists of about 160,000 clones, with over 80% occurring once and the leading ten covering about a tenth. Sequenced input: peripheral blood. The receptors derive from a woman of 80 years or more with active or convalescent COVID-19.

The rearrangement links TRBV30 to TRBJ2-7; TRBD2 aligns across 7 bases. V dropped 5 bases and J dropped 6; count of bases not matched to a gene: 13. This CDR3 is 14 amino acids long. Germline V gene data show CDR1 as GTSNPN and CDR2 as SVGIG (reference sequence). CDR3 sequence: CAWSRDAGGSEQYF. The CDR3 region has the DNA TGTGCCTGGTCTCGGGACGCCGGGGGGAGCGAGCAGTACTTC.

The chain uses TRBV10-3 and TRBJ2-7; TRBD1 agrees at 10 bases. V shed 4 bases and J 7 bases; nucleotides not matched to a gene: 4. CDR1 and CDR2 (germline): ENHRY, SYGVKD. The CDR3 extends over 13 amino acids. CDR3 sequence reads: CAISGQGAGEQYF. CDR3 in DNA: TGTGCCATCAGTGGACAGGGGGCTGGTGAGCAGTACTTC.

This chain connects TRBV7-2 to TRBJ1-1, with 8 bases that match TRBD1. V lost 5 bases, J lost 2 bases, and 7 bases stayed unmatched. This CDR3 contains 15 residues. Germline CDR1 reads SGHTA; CDR2 reads FQGNSA. The CDR3 coding sequence is TGTGCCAGCAGCCCGAGGACAGGGTACAACACTGAAGCTTTCTTT. It translates to CASSPRTGYNTEAFF.

The table lists this clone with a few counts. This chain connects TRBV5-1 to TRBJ1-2, with a weak D call TRBD1 (5 bases). CDR1 is SGHRS and CDR2 is YFSETQ in the germline V gene. The germline V and J ends were trimmed by 0 bases and 2 bases, with 14 bases remaining between them. This CDR3 spans 16 amino acids. In DNA form, the CDR3 reads TGCGCCAGCAGCTTGGACGGCGAGACAGTGAACTATGGCTACACCTTC. Residues: CASSLDGETVNYGYTF.

This rearrangement joins TRBV7-2 to TRBJ2-7, with TRBD1 as a possible D gene (6 bases). The CDR3 covers 12 residues. Germline V CDR1 and CDR2: SGHTA, FQGNSA. The V gene lost 8 bases and the J gene lost 7 bases, with 15 bases spanning the gap. The CDR3 reads CASATGPMEQYF. The CDR3 DNA is TGTGCCAGCGCGACAGGCCCTATGGAGCAGTACTTC.

The chain couples TRBV2 to TRBJ1-2; D is undetermined. Germline CDR1 SNHLY, CDR2 FYNNEI. The CDR3 covers 13 residues. V gave up 8 bases and J gave up 8 bases, with 18 bases separating them. CDR3 protein: CASFGMKKRGYTF. The CDR3 DNA reads as TGTGCCAGCTTCGGAATGAAAAAGAGGGGCTACACCTTC.

V is TRBV9 and J is TRBJ2-1, with a weak D call TRBD2 (5 bases). The CDR3 runs to 17 residues. Germline-derived CDR1 and CDR2 are SGDLS and YYNGEE. The ends were cut back, 0 bases at V and 4 bases at J, with 17 bases in the middle. In DNA, the CDR3 is TGTGCCAGCAGCGTAGAAGAGGGTGTCGATGTTTACAATGAGCAGTTCTTC. Encoded protein: CASSVEEGVDVYNEQFF.

Remarks on this clone: Germline is not matched at one junction end, which may reflect a read error. The CDR3 region has the DNA TGTGCCAGCAGCCTAGCCCGGGGGCAGACAGGGTTGAACGAGCAGTACTTC. It specifies CASSLARGQTGLNEQYF. The chain combines TRBV7-9 with TRBJ2-7; D might be TRBD1 (7 bases). Germline lookup yields CDR1 SEHNR and CDR2 FQNEAQ (reference sequence). This CDR3 has 17 residues.

The J gene is TRBJ2-7, the V gene TRBV2, with D tentatively TRBD1 (6 bases). The CDR3 spans 14 residues. Trimming took off 5 bases at V and 6 bases at J, with 17 bases between the two ends. Per the germline V gene, CDR1 is SNHLY and CDR2 is FYNNEI. Here the CDR3 reads CASSLDRYLAEQYF. The CDR3 DNA follows: TGTGCCAGCAGTCTTGACAGGTACCTGGCCGAGCAGTACTTC. The full variable domain, rest sourced from reference TRBV2 and TRBJ2-7, is EPEVTQTPSHQVTQMGQEVILRCVPISNHLYFYWYRQILGQKVEFLVSFYNNEISEKSEIFDDQFSVERPDGSNFTLKIRSTKLEDSAMYFCASSLDRYLAEQYFGPGTRLTVT.

The chain links TRBV9 to TRBJ2-2, with D possibly matching TRBD1 (5 bases). This CDR3 spans 13 amino acids. Germline V gene data show CDR1 as SGDLS and CDR2 as YYNGEE. Trimming removed 4 bases from V and 5 bases from J, with 9 bases in between. The CDR3, as DNA: TGTGCCAGCAGCCTGGACACGACCGGGGAGCTGTTTTTT. Translating it yields CASSLDTTGELFF. The variable domain in full, with the rest retrieved from reference TRBV9 and TRBJ2-2, is DSGVTQTPKHLITATGQRVTLRCSPRSGDLSVYWYQQSLDQGLQFLIQYYNGEERAKGNILERFSAQQFPDLHSELNLSSLELGDSALYFCASSLDTTGELFFGEGSRLTVL.

The rearrangement joins TRBV4-1 to TRBJ2-3, with 9 bases fitting TRBD2. In germline, CDR1 is MGHRA, CDR2 YSYEKL. The CDR3 spans 16 residues. Germline trimming cut 0 bases from V and 6 bases from J; bases unmatched to any gene: 7. The CDR3 loop reads CASSQEERGALDTQYF. CDR3 bases: TGCGCCAGCAGCCAAGAGGAGCGGGGGGCCCTGGATACGCAGTATTTT.

This clone was seen a single time. The chain is built from TRBV6-1 and TRBJ1-6; D remains unclear. Germline V gene data show CDR1 as MNHNS and CDR2 as SASEGT. CDR3 size: 13 residues. Trimming took off 2 bases at V and 9 bases at J, with 8 bases between the two ends. Here the CDR3 reads CASSEWESSPLHF. CDR3 DNA sequence: TGTGCCAGCAGTGAATGGGAGAGTTCACCCCTCCACTTT.

The V gene is TRBV6-5, the J gene TRBJ2-5; TRBD1 might be the D (6 bases). CDR1 is MNHEY and CDR2 is SVGAGI in the germline V gene. Trimming took off 5 bases at V and 2 bases at J, with 15 bases between the two ends. The CDR3 sequence is 15 residues long. The CDR3 DNA is TGTGCCAGCAGTCGGCAGGGGATAGCACAAGAGACCCAGTACTTC. It is translated as CASSRQGIAQETQYF.

This clone appeared a few times. Germline is not matched at one junction end, which may reflect a read error. The J gene is TRBJ2-5, the V gene TRBV7-7; 9 nucleotides agree with TRBD2. CDR1 and CDR2 from the germline V gene are SSHAT and FNYEAQ (reference sequence). The CDR3 runs 16 residues. The CDR3 is CASSPLQAGGGKTQYF. CDR3 in DNA: TGTGCTAGCAGCCCCCTACAAGCGGGGGGCGGGAAGACCCAGTACTTC.

J is TRBJ1-1 and V is TRBV18; D is ambiguous. The CDR3 is 14 amino acids. Trimming removed 3 bases at V and 0 bases at J, with 8 bases between. CDR1 is KGHSH and CDR2 is LQKENI in the germline V gene. Here the CDR3 DNA reads TGTGCCAGCTCACCGGGCAGGTTGAACACTGAAGCTTTCTTT. Protein: CASSPGRLNTEAFF.

V is TRBV3-1 (or the pseudogene TRBV3-2) and J is TRBJ1-2, with 8 bases fitting TRBD1. With 4 bases clipped from V and 4 bases from J, the junction kept 2 bases outside the gene matches. Germline loops: CDR1 LGHDT, CDR2 YNNKEL (reference sequence). The CDR3 spans 13 residues. The CDR3, as DNA: TGTGCCAGCAGCCGACAGGGGACCTATGGCTACACCTTC. Encoded protein: CASSRQGTYGYTF.